The 7 T cell receptor beta chains listed next were all sequenced from one sample in a study of blood T cell repertoires in COVID-19. Sequencing used immunoSEQ multiplex PCR; TCRdb keeps in-frame clones, though not all of them. The table lists 150,000 to 200,000 clones, around 86% of them singletons. Sequenced input: peripheral blood. All receptors derive from an elderly woman in a cohort sampled during active or convalescent COVID-19.

This chain joins TRBV4-1 and TRBJ2-5, with 14 bases matching TRBD2. CDR3 length equals 18 residues. Germline CDR1 MGHRA, CDR2 YSYEKL. V shed 2 bases, J shed 2 bases, and the junction held 7 bases outside the gene matches. CDR3 in DNA: TGCGCCAGCAGCCAACGCCAGGGACTAGCGGGGGTTCAAGAGACCCAGTACTTC. Its protein product is CASSQRQGLAGVQETQYF.

This clone is a singleton in its sample. The chain links TRBV14 to TRBJ1-2, with D uncertain. There are 13 residues in the CDR3. The V gene's germline CDR1 is SGHDN and CDR2 FVKESK. V was cut by 0 bases and J by 6 bases, with 8 bases left in between. In nucleotides, the CDR3 is TGTGCCAGCAGCCAAGACTTCAGGAATGGCTACACCTTC. The encoded protein is CASSQDFRNGYTF. Variable domain in full (rest from reference TRBV14 and TRBJ1-2): EAGVTQFPSHSVIEKGQTVTLRCDPISGHDNLYWYRRVMGKEIKFLLHFVKESKQDESGMPNNRFLAERTGGTYSTLKVQPAELEDSGVYFCASSQDFRNGYTFGSGTRLTVV.

The rearrangement joins TRBV5-8 to TRBJ1-1, with no clear D. The CDR3 loop spans 15 amino acids. The V end was cut by 4 bases, the J end by 8 bases, with 21 bases between. Germline CDR1 is SGHTS and CDR2 is YDEGEE. This CDR3 is CASSLNQNRIEEAFF. The CDR3, as DNA: TGTGCCAGCAGCCTAAATCAAAACAGAATAGAAGAAGCTTTCTTT.

The rearrangement links TRBV18 to TRBJ1-6; 8 bases line up with TRBD1. The germline gives CDR1 KGHSH, CDR2 LQKENI. This CDR3 comprises 16 residues. J was trimmed by 6 bases and V by 3 bases; bases with no gene match: 7. The CDR3 nucleotides read TGTGCCAGCTCACCTACGACAGGGGCGGTTAATTCACCCCTCCACTTT. It is translated as CASSPTTGAVNSPLHF.

V usage is TRBV6-5 and J usage is TRBJ2-5; a possible D gene is TRBD1 (6 bases). V was cut by 10 bases and J by 4 bases, with 19 bases left in between. The CDR3 contains 14 residues. CDR1 and CDR2 (germline): MNHEY, SVGAGI. CDR3 protein: CATKPYRETETQYF. Written as DNA, the CDR3 is TGTGCCACCAAGCCTTACAGGGAGACAGAGACCCAGTACTTC.

The gene calls are TRBV18 and TRBJ1-4; D gene unclear. The CDR3 has 14 residues. V was clipped by 4 bases and J by 3 bases, with 9 bases between them. CDR1 and CDR2 (germline): KGHSH, LQKENI. The DNA of the CDR3 is TGTGCCAGCTCACAGTCTTCGGCTAATGAAAAACTGTTTTTT. Protein sequence: CASSQSSANEKLFF.

The chain joins TRBV12-3 or TRBV12-4 to TRBJ2-2; a weak D match, TRBD2 (6 bases). The CDR3 is 13 amino acids. V gave up 5 bases and J gave up 6 bases, with 10 bases separating them. This chain's CDR3 is CASSLGTSGELFF. CDR3 in DNA: TGTGCCAGCAGTCTCGGGACTTCCGGGGAGCTGTTTTTT.